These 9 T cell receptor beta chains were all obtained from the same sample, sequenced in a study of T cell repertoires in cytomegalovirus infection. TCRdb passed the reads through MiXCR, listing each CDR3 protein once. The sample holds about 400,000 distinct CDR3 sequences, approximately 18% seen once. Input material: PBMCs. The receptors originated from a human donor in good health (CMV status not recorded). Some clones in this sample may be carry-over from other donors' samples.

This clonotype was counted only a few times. CDR3 region: CASSSLDSNQPQHF. Written as DNA, the CDR3 is TGTGCCAGCAGCTCCTTGGACAGCAATCAGCCCCAGCATTTT. This rearrangement joins TRBV7-2 to TRBJ1-5; D remains ambiguous. The CDR3 is made up of 14 amino acids. Trimming left V 4 bases short and J 1 base short, with 8 bases between. The germline CDR1 and CDR2 sequences are SGHTA and FQGNSA.

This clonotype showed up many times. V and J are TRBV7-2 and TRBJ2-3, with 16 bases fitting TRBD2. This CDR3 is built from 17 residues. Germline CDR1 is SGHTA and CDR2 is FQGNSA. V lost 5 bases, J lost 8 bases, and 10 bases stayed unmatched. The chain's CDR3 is CASSQGLAGGPEGTQYF. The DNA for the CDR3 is TGTGCCAGCAGCCAGGGACTAGCGGGAGGGCCGGAAGGTACGCAGTATTTT.

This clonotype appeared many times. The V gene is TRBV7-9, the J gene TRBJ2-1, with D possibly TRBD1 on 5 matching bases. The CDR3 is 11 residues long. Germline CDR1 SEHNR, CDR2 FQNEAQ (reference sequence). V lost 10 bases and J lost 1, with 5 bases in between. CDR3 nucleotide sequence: TGTGCCAAGGGGTCCTACAATGAGCAGTTCTTC. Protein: CAKGSYNEQFF.

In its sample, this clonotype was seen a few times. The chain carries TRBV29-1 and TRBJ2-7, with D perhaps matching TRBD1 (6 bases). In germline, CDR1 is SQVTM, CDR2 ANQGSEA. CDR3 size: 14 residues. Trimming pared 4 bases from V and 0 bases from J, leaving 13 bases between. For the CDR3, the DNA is TGCAGCGTTGGGGAGACAGGTTACTCCTACGAGCAGTACTTC. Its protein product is CSVGETGYSYEQYF.

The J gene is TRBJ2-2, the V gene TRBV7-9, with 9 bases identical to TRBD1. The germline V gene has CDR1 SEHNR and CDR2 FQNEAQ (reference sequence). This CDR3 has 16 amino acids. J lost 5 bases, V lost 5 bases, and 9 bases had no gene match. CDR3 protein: CASSGRTGVWTGELFF. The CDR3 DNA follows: TGTGCCAGCAGCGGTCGGACAGGGGTTTGGACCGGGGAGCTGTTTTTT.

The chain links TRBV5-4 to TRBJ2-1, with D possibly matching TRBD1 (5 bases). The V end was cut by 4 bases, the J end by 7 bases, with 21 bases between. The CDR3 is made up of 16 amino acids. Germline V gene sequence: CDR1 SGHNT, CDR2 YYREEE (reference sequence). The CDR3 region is CASSPEAGPTHNEQFF. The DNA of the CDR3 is TGTGCCAGCAGCCCTGAAGCAGGGCCGACTCATAATGAGCAGTTCTTC.

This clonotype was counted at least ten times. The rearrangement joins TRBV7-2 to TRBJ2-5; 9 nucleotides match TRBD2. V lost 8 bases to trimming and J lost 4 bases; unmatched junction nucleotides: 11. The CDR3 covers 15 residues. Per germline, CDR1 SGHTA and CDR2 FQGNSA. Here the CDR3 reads CASQYLLAGRETQYF. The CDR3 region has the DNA TGTGCCAGCCAATACCTTCTAGCGGGGCGAGAGACCCAGTACTTC. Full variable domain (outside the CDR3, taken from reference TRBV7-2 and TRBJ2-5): GAGVSQSPSNKVTEKGKDVELRCDPISGHTALYWYRQSLGQGLEFLIYFQGNSAPDKSGLPSDRFSAERTGGSVSTLTIQRTQQEDSAVYLCASQYLLAGRETQYFGPGTRLLVL.

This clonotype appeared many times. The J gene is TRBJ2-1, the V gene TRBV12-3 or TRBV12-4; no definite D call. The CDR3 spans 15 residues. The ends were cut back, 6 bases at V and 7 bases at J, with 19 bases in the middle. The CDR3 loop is CASSPAQFGSNEQFF. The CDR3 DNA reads TGTGCCAGCAGCCCCGCCCAGTTCGGTTCAAATGAGCAGTTCTTC.

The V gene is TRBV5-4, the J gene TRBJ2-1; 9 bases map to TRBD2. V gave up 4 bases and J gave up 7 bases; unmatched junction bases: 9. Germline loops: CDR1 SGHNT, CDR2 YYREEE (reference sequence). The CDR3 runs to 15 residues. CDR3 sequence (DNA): TGTGCCAGCAGCGTAGCACTAACTAGCGGGAATGAGCAGTTCTTC. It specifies CASSVALTSGNEQFF.